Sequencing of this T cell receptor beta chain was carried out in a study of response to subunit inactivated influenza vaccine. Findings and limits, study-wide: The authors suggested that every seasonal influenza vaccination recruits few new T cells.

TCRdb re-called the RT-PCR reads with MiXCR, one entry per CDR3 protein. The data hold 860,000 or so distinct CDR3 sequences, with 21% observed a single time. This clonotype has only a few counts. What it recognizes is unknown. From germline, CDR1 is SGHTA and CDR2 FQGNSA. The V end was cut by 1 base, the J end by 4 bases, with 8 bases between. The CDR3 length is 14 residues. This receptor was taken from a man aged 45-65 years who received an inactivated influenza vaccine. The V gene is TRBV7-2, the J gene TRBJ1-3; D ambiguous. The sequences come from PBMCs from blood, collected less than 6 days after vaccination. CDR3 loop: CASSLGNTGNTIYF. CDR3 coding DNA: TGTGCCAGCAGCTTAGGAAACACCGGAAACACCATATATTTT.